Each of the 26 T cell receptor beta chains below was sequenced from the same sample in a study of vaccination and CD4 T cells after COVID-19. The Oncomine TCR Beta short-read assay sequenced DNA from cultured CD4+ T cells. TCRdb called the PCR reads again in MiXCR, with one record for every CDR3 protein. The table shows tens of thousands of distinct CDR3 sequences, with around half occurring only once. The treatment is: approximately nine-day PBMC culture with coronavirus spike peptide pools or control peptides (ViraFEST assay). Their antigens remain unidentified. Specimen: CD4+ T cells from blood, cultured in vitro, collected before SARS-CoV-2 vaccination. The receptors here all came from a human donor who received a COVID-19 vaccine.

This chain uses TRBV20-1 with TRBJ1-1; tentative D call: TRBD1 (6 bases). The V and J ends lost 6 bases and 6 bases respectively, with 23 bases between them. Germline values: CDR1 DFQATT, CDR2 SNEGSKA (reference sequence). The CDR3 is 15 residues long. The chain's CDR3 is CSAGGRLDPGAEAFF. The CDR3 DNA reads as TGCAGTGCCGGAGGGCGACTAGACCCAGGGGCTGAAGCTTTCTTT.

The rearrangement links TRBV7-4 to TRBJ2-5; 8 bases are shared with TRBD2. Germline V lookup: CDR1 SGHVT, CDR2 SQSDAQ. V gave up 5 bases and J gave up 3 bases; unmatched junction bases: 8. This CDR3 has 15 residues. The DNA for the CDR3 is TGTGCCAGCAGCGGTGTAGCGGGGCTCGAAGAGACCCAGTACTTC. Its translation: CASSGVAGLEETQYF.

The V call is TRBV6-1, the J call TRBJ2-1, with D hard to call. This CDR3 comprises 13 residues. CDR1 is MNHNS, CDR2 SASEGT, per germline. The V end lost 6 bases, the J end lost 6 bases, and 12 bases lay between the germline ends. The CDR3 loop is CASRKETVNEQFF. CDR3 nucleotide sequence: TGTGCCAGCAGAAAAGAGACGGTCAATGAGCAGTTCTTC.

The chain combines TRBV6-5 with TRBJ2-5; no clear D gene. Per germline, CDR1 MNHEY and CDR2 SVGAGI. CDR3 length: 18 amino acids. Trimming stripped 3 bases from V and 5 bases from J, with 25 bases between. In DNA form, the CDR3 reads TGTGCCAGCAGTTATTTTAAGCCTGGCCCTCGGCAAATGGAGACCCAGTACTTC. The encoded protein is CASSYFKPGPRQMETQYF.

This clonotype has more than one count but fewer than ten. CDR3 loop: CASSPIGGATDTQYF. The CDR3 bases are TGTGCCAGCAGCCCCATCGGGGGGGCCACAGATACGCAGTATTTT. The J gene is TRBJ2-3, the V gene TRBV7-3, with 8 bases that match TRBD2. Unmatched junction bases numbered 6, after V lost 5 bases and J lost 2 bases. Germline V CDR1 and CDR2: SGHTA, FQGTGA. The CDR3 runs to 15 residues.

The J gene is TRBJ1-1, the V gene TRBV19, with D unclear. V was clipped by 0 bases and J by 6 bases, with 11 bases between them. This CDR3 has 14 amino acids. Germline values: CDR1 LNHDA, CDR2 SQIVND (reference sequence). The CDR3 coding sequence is TGTGCCAGTAGTATAGATACCGGGTCGGCTGAAGCTTTCTTT. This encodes CASSIDTGSAEAFF.

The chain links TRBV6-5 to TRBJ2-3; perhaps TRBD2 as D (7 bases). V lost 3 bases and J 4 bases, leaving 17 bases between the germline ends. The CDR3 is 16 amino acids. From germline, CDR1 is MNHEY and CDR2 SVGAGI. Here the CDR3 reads CASSYGRGYGADTQYF. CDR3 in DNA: TGTGCCAGCAGTTATGGGAGGGGGTACGGGGCAGATACGCAGTATTTT.

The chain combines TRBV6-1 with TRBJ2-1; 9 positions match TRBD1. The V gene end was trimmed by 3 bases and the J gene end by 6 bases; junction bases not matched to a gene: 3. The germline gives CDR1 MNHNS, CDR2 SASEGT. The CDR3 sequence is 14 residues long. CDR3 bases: TGTGCCAGCAGTGACTTGACAGGGGGCAATGAGCAGTTCTTC. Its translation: CASSDLTGGNEQFF.

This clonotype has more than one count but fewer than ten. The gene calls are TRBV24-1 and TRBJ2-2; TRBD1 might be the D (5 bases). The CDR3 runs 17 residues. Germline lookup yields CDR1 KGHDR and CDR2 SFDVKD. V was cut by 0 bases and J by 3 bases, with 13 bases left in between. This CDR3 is CATSDLVQGRYTGELFF. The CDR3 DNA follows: TGTGCCACCAGTGATTTGGTCCAGGGCCGATACACCGGGGAGCTGTTTTTT.

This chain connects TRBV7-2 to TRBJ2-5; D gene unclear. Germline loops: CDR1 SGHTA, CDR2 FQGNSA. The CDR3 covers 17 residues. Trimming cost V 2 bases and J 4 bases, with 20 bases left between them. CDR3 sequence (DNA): TGTGCCAGCAGCTTACAGCTCCGCGCCAATTTGCCAGAGACCCAGTACTTC. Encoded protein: CASSLQLRANLPETQYF.

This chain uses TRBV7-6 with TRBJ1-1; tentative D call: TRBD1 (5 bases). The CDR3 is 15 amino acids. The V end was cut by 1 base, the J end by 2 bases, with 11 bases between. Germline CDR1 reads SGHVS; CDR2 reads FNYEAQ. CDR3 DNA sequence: TGTGCCAGCAGCTTAGGACAGACAGCAAACACTGAAGCTTTCTTT. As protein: CASSLGQTANTEAFF.

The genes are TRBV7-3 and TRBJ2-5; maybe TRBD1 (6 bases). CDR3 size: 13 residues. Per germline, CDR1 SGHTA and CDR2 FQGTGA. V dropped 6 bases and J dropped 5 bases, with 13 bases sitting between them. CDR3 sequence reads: CASSPRGGETQYF. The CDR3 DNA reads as TGTGCCAGCAGTCCCAGAGGGGGTGAGACCCAGTACTTC. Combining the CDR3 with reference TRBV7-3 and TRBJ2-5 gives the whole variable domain GAGVSQTPSNKVTEKGKYVELRCDPISGHTALYWYRQSLGQGPEFLIYFQGTGAADDSGLPNDRFFAVRPEGSVSTLKIQRTERGDSAVYLCASSPRGGETQYFGPGTRLLVL.

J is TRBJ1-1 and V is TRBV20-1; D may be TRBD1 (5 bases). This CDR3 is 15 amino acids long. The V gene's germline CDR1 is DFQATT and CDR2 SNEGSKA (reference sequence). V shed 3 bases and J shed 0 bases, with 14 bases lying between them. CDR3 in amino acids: CSASSGQVMNTEAFF. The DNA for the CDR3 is TGCAGTGCTAGTTCGGGGCAGGTGATGAACACTGAAGCTTTCTTT.

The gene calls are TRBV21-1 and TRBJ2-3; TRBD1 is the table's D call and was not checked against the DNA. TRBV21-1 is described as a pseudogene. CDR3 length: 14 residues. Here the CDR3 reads CASLDSTPRVTQYF. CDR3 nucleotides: TGTGCCAGCTTGGACAGTACCCCTCGGGTTACGCAGTATTTT.

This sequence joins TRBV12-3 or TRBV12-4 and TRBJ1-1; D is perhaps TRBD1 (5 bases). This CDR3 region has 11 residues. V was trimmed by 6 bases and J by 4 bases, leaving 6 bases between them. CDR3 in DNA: TGTGCCAGCAGCAGGGCCACTGAAGCTTTCTTT. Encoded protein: CASSRATEAFF.

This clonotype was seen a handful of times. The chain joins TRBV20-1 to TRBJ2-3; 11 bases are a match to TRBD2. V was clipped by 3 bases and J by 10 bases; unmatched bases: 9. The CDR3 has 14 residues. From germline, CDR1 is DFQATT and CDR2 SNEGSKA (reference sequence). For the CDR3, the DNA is TGCAGTGCTAGCCCTGGACTAGCGGGTGTCGCGCAGTATTTT. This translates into CSASPGLAGVAQYF.

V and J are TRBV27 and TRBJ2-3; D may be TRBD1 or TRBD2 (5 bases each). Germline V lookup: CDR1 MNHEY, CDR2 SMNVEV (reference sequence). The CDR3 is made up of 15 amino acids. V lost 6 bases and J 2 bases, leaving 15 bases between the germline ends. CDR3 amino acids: CASSPRGELTDTQYF. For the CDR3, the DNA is TGTGCCAGCAGCCCCAGAGGGGAGCTCACAGATACGCAGTATTTT.

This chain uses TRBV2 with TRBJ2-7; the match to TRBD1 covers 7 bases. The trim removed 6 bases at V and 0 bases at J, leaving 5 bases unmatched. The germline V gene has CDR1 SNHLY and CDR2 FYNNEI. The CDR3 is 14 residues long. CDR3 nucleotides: TGTGCCAGCAGCGGGGACAGTTTCTCCTACGAGCAGTACTTC. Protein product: CASSGDSFSYEQYF. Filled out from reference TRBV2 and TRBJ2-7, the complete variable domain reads EPEVTQTPSHQVTQMGQEVILRCVPISNHLYFYWYRQILGQKVEFLVSFYNNEISEKSEIFDDQFSVERPDGSNFTLKIRSTKLEDSAMYFCASSGDSFSYEQYFGPGTRLTVT.

The CDR3 DNA sequence: TGTGCCAGCAGCTTAGGGGGGGCTATATGGTACACTGAAGCTTTCTTT. It is translated as CASSLGGAIWYTEAFF. The chain uses TRBV11-3 and TRBJ1-1; maybe TRBD1 (6 bases). Germline CDR1 reads SGHNT; CDR2 reads YENEEA. There are 16 residues in the CDR3. The V gene lost 1 base and the J gene lost 3 bases, with 15 bases spanning the gap.

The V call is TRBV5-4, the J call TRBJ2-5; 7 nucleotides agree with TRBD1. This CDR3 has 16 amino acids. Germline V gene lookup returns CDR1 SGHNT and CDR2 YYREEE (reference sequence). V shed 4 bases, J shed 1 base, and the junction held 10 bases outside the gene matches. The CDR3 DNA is TGTGCCAGCAGCGGTACAGGGGCGTCAACCCAAGAGACCCAGTACTTC. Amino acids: CASSGTGASTQETQYF.

The DNA for the CDR3 is TGCGCCAGCAGCTTGTCAGGGGGCGAGAACATTCAGTACTTC. Translating gives CASSLSGGENIQYF. The chain carries TRBV5-1 and TRBJ2-4, with 8 positions matching TRBD1. The CDR3 contains 14 residues. Unmatched junction bases numbered 4, after V lost 1 base and J lost 7 bases. CDR1 and CDR2 (germline): SGHRS, YFSETQ.

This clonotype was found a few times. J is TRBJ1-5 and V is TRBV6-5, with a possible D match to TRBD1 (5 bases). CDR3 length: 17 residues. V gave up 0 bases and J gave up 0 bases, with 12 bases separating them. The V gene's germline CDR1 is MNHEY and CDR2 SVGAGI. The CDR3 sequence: CASSYSGRADSNQPQHF. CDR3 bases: TGTGCCAGCAGTTACTCGGGCAGGGCGGATAGCAATCAGCCCCAGCATTTT.

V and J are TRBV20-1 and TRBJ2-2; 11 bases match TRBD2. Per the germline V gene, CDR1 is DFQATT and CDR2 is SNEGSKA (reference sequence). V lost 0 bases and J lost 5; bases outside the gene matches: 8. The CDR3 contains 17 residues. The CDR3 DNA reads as TGCAGTGCTAGAGATTTCCTAGCGGGGGGCAGTACCGGGGAGCTGTTTTTT. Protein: CSARDFLAGGSTGELFF.

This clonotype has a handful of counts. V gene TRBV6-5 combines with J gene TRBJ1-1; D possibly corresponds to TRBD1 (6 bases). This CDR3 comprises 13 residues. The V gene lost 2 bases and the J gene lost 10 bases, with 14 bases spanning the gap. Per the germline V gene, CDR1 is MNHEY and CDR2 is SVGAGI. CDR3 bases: TGTGCCAGCAGTTACACCCCAGGGGCTGGAGCTTTCTTT. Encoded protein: CASSYTPGAGAFF.

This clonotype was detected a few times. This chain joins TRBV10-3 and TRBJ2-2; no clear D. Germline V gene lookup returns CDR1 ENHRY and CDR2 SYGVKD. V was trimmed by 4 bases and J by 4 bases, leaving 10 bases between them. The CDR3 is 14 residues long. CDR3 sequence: CAISVDFPTGELFF. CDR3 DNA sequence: TGTGCCATCAGTGTTGACTTCCCCACCGGGGAGCTGTTTTTT.

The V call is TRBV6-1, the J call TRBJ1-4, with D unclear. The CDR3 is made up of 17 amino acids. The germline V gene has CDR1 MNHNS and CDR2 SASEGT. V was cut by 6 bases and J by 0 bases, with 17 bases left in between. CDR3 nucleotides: TGTGCCAGCAGCCCTATCTTGACACCCACAACTAATGAAAAACTGTTTTTT. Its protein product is CASSPILTPTTNEKLFF.